Listed here are 6 T cell receptor beta chains from one sample, sequenced in a study of CD8+ T cells in alopecia areata. Extracted RNA was reverse transcribed into cDNA, the sequencing template. Method: immunoSEQ multiplex PCR; TCRdb's copy keeps in-frame clones and lacks some. The sample lists approximately 100,000 clones, 60% seen once, with 16% in the top ten. Documented treatment: oral pan-JAK inhibitor, 5-10 mg twice daily. This specimen was CD8+ T cells sorted from blood, taken at approximately week 56, from a patient treated with tofacitinib. The receptor set was obtained from a human donor with alopecia areata.

The genes are TRBV27 and TRBJ1-4; D unclear. CDR3 size: 16 residues. The V gene lost 2 bases and the J gene lost 0 bases, with 10 bases spanning the gap. CDR1 MNHEY and CDR2 SMNVEV come from the germline V gene (reference sequence). The CDR3, as DNA: TGTGCCAGCAGTTTAGCTTACGGGGCAACTAATGAAAAACTGTTTTTT. Translated: CASSLAYGATNEKLFF.

This clone turned up a few times. The chain is built from TRBV29-1 and TRBJ2-7, with 11 bases identical to TRBD2. Germline CDR1 reads SQVTM; CDR2 reads ANQGSEA. This CDR3 comprises 18 residues. V shed 5 bases, J shed 0 bases, and the junction held 15 bases outside the gene matches. This CDR3 reads CSVMGLAGGTKHSYEQYF. The DNA for the CDR3 is TGCAGCGTTATGGGGCTAGCGGGGGGAACCAAGCACTCCTACGAGCAGTACTTC.

J is TRBJ2-1 and V is TRBV29-1, with 9 bases matching TRBD2. Germline assignment: CDR1 SQVTM and CDR2 ANQGSEA. The CDR3 loop spans 18 amino acids. V lost 0 bases, J lost 0 bases, and 9 bases stayed unmatched. The CDR3: CSVEDSNSGGLSYNEQFF. For the CDR3, the DNA is TGCAGCGTTGAAGATAGTAATAGCGGGGGCCTCTCCTACAATGAGCAGTTCTTC.

The chain is built from TRBV13 and TRBJ1-5, with TRBD1 as a possible D gene (6 bases). The germline V gene encodes CDR1 PRHDT and CDR2 FYEKMQ (reference sequence). The length of the CDR3 is 14 residues. V was trimmed by 0 bases and J by 8 bases, leaving 11 bases between them. In nucleotides, the CDR3 is TGTGCCAGCAGCTTAGGGACAGGTAGCAAGCCCCAGCATTTT. Encoded protein: CASSLGTGSKPQHF.

The rearrangement uses TRBV27 and TRBJ2-1; 7 bases agree with TRBD1. This CDR3 has 14 residues. Trimming removed 6 bases from V and 5 bases from J; junction bases left unmatched: 7. Per germline, CDR1 MNHEY and CDR2 SMNVEV (reference sequence). The CDR3 here is CASRWDSLDNEQFF. CDR3 DNA sequence: TGTGCCAGCAGGTGGGACAGCTTAGACAATGAGCAGTTCTTC.

The chain links TRBV4-1 to TRBJ2-2; 13 nucleotides match TRBD2. V trimming: 2 bases; J trimming: 6 bases; junction bases outside the gene matches: 3. The CDR3 loop spans 16 amino acids. CDR1 is MGHRA and CDR2 is YSYEKL in the germline V gene. CDR3 coding DNA: TGCGCCAGCAGCCAACAGACTAGCGGGGGGTCCGGGGAGCTGTTTTTT. Its protein product is CASSQQTSGGSGELFF.